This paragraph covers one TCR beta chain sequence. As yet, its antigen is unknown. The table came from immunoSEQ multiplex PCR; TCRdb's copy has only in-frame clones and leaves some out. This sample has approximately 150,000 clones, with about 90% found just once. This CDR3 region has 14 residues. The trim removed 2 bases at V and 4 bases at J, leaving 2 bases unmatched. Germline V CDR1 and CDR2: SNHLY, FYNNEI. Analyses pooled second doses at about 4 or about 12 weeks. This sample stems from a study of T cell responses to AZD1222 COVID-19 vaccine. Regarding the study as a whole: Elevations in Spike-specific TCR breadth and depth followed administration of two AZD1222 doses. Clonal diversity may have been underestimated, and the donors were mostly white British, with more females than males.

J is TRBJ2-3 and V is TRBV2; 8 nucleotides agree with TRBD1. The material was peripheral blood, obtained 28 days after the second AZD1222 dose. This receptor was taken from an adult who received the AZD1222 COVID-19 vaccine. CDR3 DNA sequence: TGTGCCAGCAGTGAAACAGGGGGTGCAGATACGCAGTATTTT. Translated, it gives CASSETGGADTQYF. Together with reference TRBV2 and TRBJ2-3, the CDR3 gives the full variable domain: EPEVTQTPSHQVTQMGQEVILRCVPISNHLYFYWYRQILGQKVEFLVSFYNNEISEKSEIFDDQFSVERPDGSNFTLKIRSTKLEDSAMYFCASSETGGADTQYFGPGTRLTVL.